The 27 T cell receptor beta chains listed next were all sequenced from one sample in a study of cytomegalovirus exposure and HLA in healthy donors. With 60 Vbeta and 13 Jbeta primers, the PCR was carried out. Some clones are missing from TCRdb's copy, which holds only in-frame ones; the method was immunoSEQ multiplex PCR. Of 150,000 to 200,000 clones listed, around 80% are singletons. Sequencing was carried out using PBMCs. These receptors were obtained from a woman under 30 in good health and CMV-seronegative.

The chain joins TRBV13 to TRBJ2-1; tentative D call: TRBD1 (6 bases). The CDR3 length is 14 residues. V lost 4 bases, J lost 5 bases, and 12 bases lay in between. Germline V gene lookup returns CDR1 PRHDT and CDR2 FYEKMQ (reference sequence). CDR3 residues: CASSSPGAHNEQFF. For the CDR3, the DNA is TGTGCCAGCAGCTCACCAGGGGCACACAATGAGCAGTTCTTC.

This clone was picked up a small number of times. This chain links TRBV6-1 with TRBJ1-2; D remains ambiguous. Germline assignment: CDR1 MNHNS and CDR2 SASEGT. Trimming left V 4 bases short and J 5 bases short, with 11 bases between. The CDR3 loop spans 13 amino acids. Here the CDR3 reads CASSATVSYGYTF. CDR3 bases: TGTGCCAGCAGTGCCACAGTTTCTTATGGCTACACCTTC.

The chain links TRBV4-1 to TRBJ2-5, with D maybe TRBD1 (6 bases). This CDR3 region has 15 residues. The germline V gene has CDR1 MGHRA and CDR2 YSYEKL. Trimming stripped 0 bases from V and 1 base from J, with 9 bases between. DNA of the CDR3: TGCGCCAGCAGCCAAGATGCCAGGGGCCAAGAGACCCAGTACTTC. Protein sequence: CASSQDARGQETQYF.

This chain links TRBV19 with TRBJ2-1, with 10 bases aligning to TRBD2. V dropped 7 bases and J dropped 0; count of bases not matched to a gene: 6. The length of the CDR3 is 16 residues. Germline V gene lookup returns CDR1 LNHDA and CDR2 SQIVND (reference sequence). The CDR3: CASIGGLASSYNEQFF. CDR3 nucleotides: TGTGCCAGTATCGGGGGACTAGCGAGCTCCTACAATGAGCAGTTCTTC.

The chain recombines TRBV11-3 with TRBJ2-1; 8 bases agree with TRBD2. CDR1 is SGHNT, CDR2 YENEEA, per germline. J was trimmed by 6 bases and V by 8 bases; bases with no gene match: 24. The CDR3 runs to 19 residues. The CDR3 DNA follows: TGTGCCAGCTCGAACCGGGAGGGATCTGGTAGGAGCCGCGGCAATGAGCAGTTCTTC. Translation gives CASSNREGSGRSRGNEQFF.

This chain joins TRBV7-9 and TRBJ1-2; 7 positions agree with TRBD1. V shed 5 bases, J shed 8 bases, and the junction held 5 bases outside the gene matches. The CDR3 has 12 amino acids. CDR1 is SEHNR, CDR2 FQNEAQ, per germline (reference sequence). Here the CDR3 reads CASSRGTDGYTF. In DNA form, the CDR3 reads TGTGCCAGCAGCCGAGGGACAGACGGCTACACCTTC.

In this sample, this clone turned up a few times. This same CDR3 is encoded by further DNA sequences in the sample. The chain carries TRBV5-1 and TRBJ2-1; TRBD1 matches 9 bases. Germline V CDR1 and CDR2: SGHRS, YFSETQ. The junction had 3 bases not matched to a gene; V was cut back by 3 bases and J by 8 bases. The CDR3 length is 13 residues. The CDR3 here is CASSSGQGDEQFF. The CDR3 coding sequence is TGCGCCAGCAGCTCGGGACAGGGCGATGAGCAGTTCTTC.

This chain uses TRBV19 with TRBJ2-1; the match to TRBD2 covers 10 bases. Germline CDR1 reads LNHDA; CDR2 reads SQIVND (reference sequence). V lost 8 bases, J lost 4 bases, and 5 bases stayed unmatched. This CDR3 region has 14 residues. The CDR3 nucleotides read TGTGCCAGTGAGCCGGGACTAGCGTACAATGAGCAGTTCTTC. The encoded protein is CASEPGLAYNEQFF.

This chain links TRBV6-5 with TRBJ2-1, with D tentatively TRBD2 (6 bases). The CDR3 is made up of 15 amino acids. Germline V CDR1 and CDR2: MNHEY, SVGAGI. V was cut by 3 bases and J by 5 bases, with 14 bases left in between. The chain's CDR3 is CASSYNTGEHNEQFF. CDR3 coding DNA: TGTGCCAGCAGTTATAATACGGGGGAGCACAATGAGCAGTTCTTC.

This chain joins TRBV7-9 and TRBJ2-3, with a possible D match to TRBD1 (5 bases). Germline CDR1 is SEHNR and CDR2 is FQNEAQ (reference sequence). V was cut by 6 bases and J by 3 bases, with 25 bases left in between. CDR3 length equals 18 residues. CDR3 amino acids: CASRPGPRVNTVTDTQYF. In nucleotides, the CDR3 is TGTGCCAGCAGGCCTGGACCCAGGGTCAACACTGTTACAGATACGCAGTATTTT.

CDR3 residues: CASSVTGSSDTQYF. The CDR3 DNA is TGCGCCAGCAGCGTGACGGGGAGCTCAGATACGCAGTATTTT. The chain uses TRBV5-1 and TRBJ2-3; possible D gene TRBD2, 5 bases. The length of the CDR3 is 14 residues. Germline CDR1 is SGHRS and CDR2 is YFSETQ. V was cut by 4 bases and J by 4 bases, with 13 bases left in between.

This rearrangement joins TRBV2 to TRBJ1-2, with D tentatively TRBD1 (6 bases). Per the germline V gene, CDR1 is SNHLY and CDR2 is FYNNEI. The CDR3 is 14 amino acids. Trimming cost V 7 bases and J 4 bases, with 16 bases left between them. The CDR3 region has the DNA TGTGCCAGCATTCTCGAACAGGGAACCTATGGCTACACCTTC. Amino acids: CASILEQGTYGYTF.

This chain joins TRBV5-8 and TRBJ2-1; 9 bases are shared with TRBD2. The CDR3 runs to 16 residues. CDR1 is SGHTS, CDR2 YDEGEE, per germline. The V and J ends lost 4 bases and 7 bases, in that order; junction bases with no gene match: 12. CDR3 DNA sequence: TGTGCCAGCAGCCCCGGAGGGCTAGCGGGACGAAATGAGCAGTTCTTC. This encodes CASSPGGLAGRNEQFF.

The V call is TRBV28, the J call TRBJ2-5, with a weak D call TRBD1 (6 bases). Germline-derived CDR1 and CDR2 are MDHEN and SYDVKM. This CDR3 is built from 14 residues. V gave up 5 bases and J gave up 6 bases, with 16 bases separating them. For the CDR3, the DNA is TGTGCCAGCAGTGCTACAGGGACCGGAAAGACCCAGTACTTC. This codes for CASSATGTGKTQYF.

The chain couples TRBV6-5 to TRBJ2-2, with a tentative D call TRBD2 (6 bases). Trimming removed 8 bases from V and 4 bases from J, with 14 bases in between. From germline, CDR1 is MNHEY and CDR2 SVGAGI. The CDR3 contains 14 residues. CDR3 sequence (DNA): TGTGCCAGCTGTGGGGGGTGGAGCACCGGGGAGCTGTTTTTT. Amino acids: CASCGGWSTGELFF.

The chain uses TRBV29-1 and TRBJ2-1; 7 nucleotides match TRBD1. CDR3 length: 13 amino acids. The V and J ends lost 6 bases and 5 bases, in that order; junction bases with no gene match: 7. Per germline, CDR1 SQVTM and CDR2 ANQGSEA. CDR3 nucleotide sequence: TGCAGCGTGAGGGACAGCTTAGACAATGAGCAGTTCTTC. This gives the protein CSVRDSLDNEQFF.

V usage is TRBV7-9 and J usage is TRBJ1-2; possibly TRBD1 for D (5 bases). Germline CDR1 and CDR2: SEHNR and FQNEAQ (reference sequence). The CDR3 sequence is 14 residues long. V dropped 5 bases and J dropped 6 bases, with 16 bases sitting between them. CDR3 bases: TGTGCCAGCAGCCTGAGTGGGGGGGAGGATGGCTACACCTTC. It translates to CASSLSGGEDGYTF.

The chain uses TRBV28 and TRBJ2-5; 8 bases are a match to TRBD2. Per the germline V gene, CDR1 is MDHEN and CDR2 is SYDVKM. The CDR3 totals 15 residues. The ends lost 6 bases at V and 0 bases at J; junction bases unmatched: 6. CDR3 sequence (DNA): TGTGCCAGCAGCGGGGGGGATAAGTACCAAGAGACCCAGTACTTC. Its translation is CASSGGDKYQETQYF.

V and J are TRBV19 and TRBJ1-1, with a possible D match to TRBD1 (5 bases). CDR1 is LNHDA and CDR2 is SQIVND in the germline V gene (reference sequence). Deletions cut 9 bases from V and 7 bases from J, with 18 bases between. The CDR3 is made up of 13 amino acids. This CDR3 is CASQGGEVGEAFF. CDR3 sequence (DNA): TGTGCCAGCCAGGGCGGAGAGGTAGGTGAAGCTTTCTTT.

The rearrangement uses TRBV30 and TRBJ2-5; TRBD1 matches at 7 bases. The DNA end is a closer match to TRBJ2-7, so the J assignment may be wrong. Germline CDR1 reads GTSNPN; CDR2 reads SVGIG (reference sequence). This CDR3 spans 12 amino acids. The CDR3 nucleotides read TGTGCCTGGAGAATAACAGGGGCCGAGCAGTACTTC. Its protein product is CAWRITGAEQYF.

This clone showed up just a few times. V gene TRBV28 combines with J gene TRBJ2-1, with 7 bases matching TRBD1. The CDR3 consists of 17 residues. After removal of 3 bases from V and 5 bases from J, the junction contained 13 bases not matched to a gene. The germline CDR1 and CDR2 sequences are MDHEN and SYDVKM. In nucleotides, the CDR3 is TGTGCCAGCAGTTTGGAATCCGGGACAGCCGTAAACAATGAGCAGTTCTTC. Protein product: CASSLESGTAVNNEQFF.

This chain joins TRBV7-2 and TRBJ1-5; TRBD1 aligns across 8 bases. V was pared by 4 bases and J by 3 bases, with 11 bases of the junction left unmatched. CDR1 and CDR2 (germline): SGHTA, FQGNSA. This CDR3 region has 17 residues. CDR3 region: CASSSGQDRGDNQPQHF. For the CDR3, the DNA is TGTGCCAGCAGCTCTGGTCAAGACAGGGGCGACAATCAGCCCCAGCATTTT.

The rearrangement uses TRBV6-6 and TRBJ1-2; TRBD1 agrees at 9 bases. Germline V gene data show CDR1 as MNHNY and CDR2 as SVGAGI (reference sequence). The V and J ends lost 6 bases and 9 bases, in that order; junction bases with no gene match: 8. The CDR3 extends over 13 amino acids. CDR3 nucleotide sequence: TGTGCCAGCAGCATGGGACAGGGAGATAGCTACACCTTC. It encodes CASSMGQGDSYTF.

J is TRBJ2-1 and V is TRBV11-2; 13 bases line up with TRBD2. The CDR3 is made up of 16 amino acids. The V gene's germline CDR1 is SGHAT and CDR2 FQNNGV. Trimming cost V 8 bases and J 4 bases; bases outside gene matches: 8. The CDR3: CASSTSGRAIYNEQFF. CDR3 nucleotide sequence: TGTGCCAGCTCTACTAGCGGGAGGGCTATTTACAATGAGCAGTTCTTC. Drawing the rest from reference TRBV11-2 and TRBJ2-1, the complete variable domain is EAGVAQSPRYKIIEKRQSVAFWCNPISGHATLYWYQQILGQGPKLLIQFQNNGVVDDSQLPKDRFSAERLKGVDSTLKIQPAKLEDSAVYLCASSTSGRAIYNEQFFGPGTRLTVL.

The V and J genes are TRBV9 and TRBJ2-1, with TRBD2 as a possible D gene (5 bases). The V gene's germline CDR1 is SGDLS and CDR2 YYNGEE. V dropped 1 base and J dropped 6 bases, with 11 bases sitting between them. The CDR3 contains 14 residues. CDR3 nucleotide sequence: TGTGCCAGCAGCGTAACTAGTTCGAGCAATGAGCAGTTCTTC. Its protein is CASSVTSSSNEQFF.

This chain connects TRBV19 to TRBJ2-6; 8 bases agree with TRBD1. CDR3 length: 19 amino acids. Trimming took 5 bases from V and 0 from J; bases not matched to a gene: 12. From germline, CDR1 is LNHDA and CDR2 SQIVND (reference sequence). In nucleotides, the CDR3 is TGTGCCAGTAGTGGCGTAGGCAGGGGGCCTTCCTCTGGGGCCAACGTCCTGACTTTC. This codes for CASSGVGRGPSSGANVLTF.

This chain connects TRBV25-1 to TRBJ2-5, with TRBD1 matching 9 bases. The DNA end is a closer match to TRBJ2-7, so the J assignment may be wrong. Germline CDR1 reads MGHDK; CDR2 reads SYGVNS. This CDR3 region has 15 residues. CDR3 coding DNA: TGTGCCAGCAGTGCACTCGGGACAGGGTCCTACGAGCAGTACTTC. Amino acid sequence: CASSALGTGSYEQYF.